This T cell receptor beta chain comes out of a study of T cells in Graves' hyperthyroidism and ophthalmopathy. Study as a whole: Peripheral blood was drawn at first diagnosis, prior to all treatment.

Amplification targeted TCR beta CDR3 regions from RNA transcripts. The HTBI primer set drove a first-round RT-PCR of the TCR CDR3. TCRdb itself ran the multiplex PCR reads through MiXCR, one entry per CDR3 protein. The sample lists more than 500,000 distinct CDR3 sequences; approximately 16% were seen once. General observations from the study: The model identified upcoming ophthalmopathy a median approximately 6.5 months ahead of onset. Blood also showed most of the thyroid clonotypes that were expanded above 0.001.

CDR1 is SGHRS, CDR2 YFSETQ, per germline. The CDR3 loop spans 14 amino acids. Details on this clonotype: Its antigen is still unknown. At one of its ends the junction is not consistent with the germline gene, which may arise from a read error.

The sequence was obtained from a woman under 40 with Graves' ophthalmopathy. What was sequenced was blood. The chain uses TRBV5-1 and TRBJ2-3, with TRBD1 matching over 10 bases. The CDR3: CASRGTGAADTQYF. The CDR3 DNA reads TGCGCCAGCAGGGGGACAGGGGCAGCAGACACGCAGTATTTT.